The 21 T cell receptor beta chains reported below all come from one sample, sequenced in a study of graft-versus-host responses after intestinal transplantation. Libraries were prepared by immunoSEQ multiplex PCR; TCRdb keeps only in-frame clonotypes and omits some of them. The sample shows 6,500 to 10,000 clones, roughly 29% of them seen only once. The sample here was alloreactive CD4+ T cells from a mixed lymphocyte reaction culture, taken before intestinal transplant. This sample's subset: CFSE-low proliferating T cells sorted from roughly six-day pre-transplant mixed lymphocyte reaction (GvH or HvG direction). These receptors were taken from a human patient who received an intestinal transplant.

The V gene is TRBV9, the J gene TRBJ2-3, with TRBD2 as a possible D gene (5 bases). Germline V gene lookup returns CDR1 SGDLS and CDR2 YYNGEE. The CDR3 length is 15 residues. V was trimmed by 0 bases and J by 4 bases, leaving 12 bases between them. For the CDR3, the DNA is TGTGCCAGCAGCGTAGTTGATCTGGAGGCAGATACGCAGTATTTT. It specifies CASSVVDLEADTQYF.

J is TRBJ2-2 and V is TRBV7-8; D is perhaps TRBD2 (6 bases). This CDR3 has 14 amino acids. The V and J ends lost 5 bases and 5 bases respectively, with 12 bases between them. Germline loops: CDR1 SGHVS, CDR2 FQNEAQ. The CDR3 bases are TGTGCCAGCAGCCCGCATGGGGGGACCGGGGAGCTGTTTTTT. This gives the protein CASSPHGGTGELFF.

The rearrangement uses TRBV13 and TRBJ2-1; 7 nucleotides agree with TRBD2. J was trimmed by 8 bases and V by 0 bases; bases with no gene match: 4. CDR3 size: 14 residues. CDR1 and CDR2 from the germline V gene are PRHDT and FYEKMQ (reference sequence). The CDR3 bases are TGTGCCAGCAGCTTAGGCGTGGCGGGGGATGAGCAGTTCTTC. As protein: CASSLGVAGDEQFF. The full variable domain, its missing parts supplied by reference TRBV13 and TRBJ2-1, is AAGVIQSPRHLIKEKRETATLKCYPIPRHDTVYWYQQGPGQDPQFLISFYEKMQSDKGSIPDRFSAQQFSDYHSELNMSSLELGDSALYFCASSLGVAGDEQFFGPGTRLTVL.

The genes are TRBV14 and TRBJ2-3; maybe TRBD2 (5 bases). V was trimmed by 1 base and J by 8 bases, leaving 10 bases between them. The CDR3 loop spans 13 amino acids. Germline CDR1 and CDR2: SGHDN and FVKESK. The CDR3 nucleotides are TGTGCCAGCAGCCAAGGGAAGGGAGCTACGCAGTATTTT. Protein: CASSQGKGATQYF.

The rearrangement uses TRBV30 and TRBJ1-3; unclear D gene. Between the trimmed V and J ends, which lost 3 bases and 2 bases, there was a span of 11 bases. Germline CDR1 and CDR2: GTSNPN and SVGIG (reference sequence). CDR3 length: 14 residues. CDR3 in amino acids: CAWSTGITGNTIYF. The DNA of the CDR3 is TGTGCCTGGAGCACGGGGATCACTGGAAACACCATATATTTT.

The V and J genes are TRBV5-1 and TRBJ1-6; 7 bases are a match to TRBD1. Germline V gene lookup returns CDR1 SGHRS and CDR2 YFSETQ. The CDR3 is made up of 15 amino acids. V was pared by 0 bases and J by 6 bases, with 3 bases of the junction left unmatched. CDR3 coding DNA: TGCGCCAGCAGCTTGGAGGGGGCCGGTAATTCACCCCTCCACTTT. It encodes CASSLEGAGNSPLHF.

This clone has just a few counts. CDR3 DNA sequence: TGTGCCAGCAGTGACGGTCCGGTCGGCAATCAGCCCCAGCATTTT. It is translated as CASSDGPVGNQPQHF. This chain links TRBV6-1 with TRBJ1-5; D gene unclear. The V and J ends lost 3 bases and 2 bases respectively, with 11 bases between them. The CDR3 runs to 15 residues. In germline, CDR1 is MNHNS, CDR2 SASEGT.

This clone was counted between two and nine times. The chain uses TRBV6-5 and TRBJ1-5; 7 bases map to TRBD1. CDR3 length: 14 residues. The J segment lost 6 bases and the V segment lost 6 bases, leaving 8 bases of the junction unmatched. From germline, CDR1 is MNHEY and CDR2 SVGAGI. CDR3 sequence reads: CASSHSTGAQPQHF. The CDR3, as DNA: TGTGCCAGCAGCCATAGCACAGGGGCTCAGCCCCAGCATTTT.

The gene calls are TRBV5-1 and TRBJ1-4; 10 bases fit TRBD1. V was clipped by 0 bases and J by 1 base; unmatched bases: 3. The germline CDR1 and CDR2 sequences are SGHRS and YFSETQ. This CDR3 is built from 17 residues. The CDR3 loop reads CASSLGQGAGTNEKLFF. CDR3 sequence (DNA): TGCGCCAGCAGCTTGGGACAGGGGGCTGGAACTAATGAAAAACTGTTTTTT.

In this sample, this clone is medium-sized. The rearrangement uses TRBV28 and TRBJ2-1, with a tentative D call TRBD2 (5 bases). Trimming left V 3 bases short and J 10 bases short, with 13 bases between. Per the germline V gene, CDR1 is MDHEN and CDR2 is SYDVKM. CDR3 length: 13 residues. The CDR3 nucleotides read TGTGCCAGCAGTTTCGGACTCCCTCCCGAGCAGTTCTTC. Its translation is CASSFGLPPEQFF.

This clone was counted between two and nine times. The chain links TRBV6-1 to TRBJ2-5, with 9 bases lining up with TRBD2. Trimming at V came to 8 bases and at J to 5 bases, leaving 6 bases not matched to a gene. CDR1 is MNHNS and CDR2 is SASEGT in the germline V gene. CDR3 length equals 13 residues. Written as DNA, the CDR3 is TGTGCCAGCGTGGGACTAGCCGGTGAGACCCAGTACTTC. The encoded protein is CASVGLAGETQYF.

Relative to its sample, this clone is medium-sized. V gene TRBV18 combines with J gene TRBJ1-5; 9 bases are shared with TRBD1. V lost 4 bases, J lost 9 bases, and 4 bases stayed unmatched. Germline V gene sequence: CDR1 KGHSH, CDR2 LQKENI. The CDR3 spans 13 residues. DNA for the CDR3: TGTGCCAGCTCACTCGGGACAGGGAGGCCCCAGCATTTT. Protein product: CASSLGTGRPQHF.

The chain links TRBV5-4 to TRBJ2-3; 7 bases are a match to TRBD2. CDR3 length equals 15 residues. V lost 2 bases to trimming and J lost 2 bases; unmatched junction nucleotides: 5. Looked up from germline, CDR1 is SGHNT and CDR2 is YYREEE (reference sequence). CDR3 DNA sequence: TGTGCCAGCAGCTTCGGACTAGGAAACACAGATACGCAGTATTTT. Its protein is CASSFGLGNTDTQYF.

The V gene is TRBV6-1, the J gene TRBJ2-7; D may be TRBD1 (5 bases). The V and J ends lost 0 bases and 3 bases respectively, with 18 bases between them. CDR3 length equals 17 residues. CDR1 and CDR2 from the germline V gene are MNHNS and SASEGT. The CDR3 DNA reads TGTGCCAGCAGTGAAGCAACAGGCCAGGTAGTGATCTACGAGCAGTACTTC. Translating gives CASSEATGQVVIYEQYF.

This clone was counted only a few times. This chain uses TRBV7-6 with TRBJ2-1, with D perhaps matching TRBD2 (6 bases). The CDR3 has 17 residues. The V gene lost 1 base and the J gene lost 7 bases, with 20 bases spanning the gap. CDR1 is SGHVS, CDR2 FNYEAQ, per germline. The CDR3 nucleotides read TGTGCCAGCAGCTTAGAACACGGGGCTGGGGGGAAAAATGAGCAGTTCTTC. It translates to CASSLEHGAGGKNEQFF.

V usage is TRBV28 and J usage is TRBJ2-2; tentatively, D is TRBD1 (6 bases). Germline CDR1 is MDHEN and CDR2 is SYDVKM. This CDR3 region has 16 residues. Trimming took off 3 bases at V and 1 base at J, with 12 bases between the two ends. CDR3 DNA sequence: TGTGCCAGCAGTTTTCCAACAGGGCTGAACACCGGGGAGCTGTTTTTT. Amino acids: CASSFPTGLNTGELFF.

The chain is built from TRBV7-9 and TRBJ2-6; maybe TRBD1 (5 bases). This CDR3 has 14 residues. The germline CDR1 and CDR2 sequences are SEHNR and FQNEAQ (reference sequence). Trimming took off 6 bases at V and 5 bases at J, with 11 bases between the two ends. The DNA of the CDR3 is TGTGCCAGCAGGGACAACCCTCGGGCCAACGTCCTGACTTTC. This gives the protein CASRDNPRANVLTF.

The rearrangement joins TRBV9 to TRBJ2-5, with TRBD2 matching 14 bases. From germline, CDR1 is SGDLS and CDR2 YYNGEE. Losses at the gene ends were 0 bases for V and 2 bases for J; bases not matched to a gene: 0. CDR3 size: 16 residues. The CDR3 sequence is CASSVGLAGGQETQYF. CDR3 nucleotide sequence: TGTGCCAGCAGCGTAGGACTAGCGGGGGGGCAAGAGACCCAGTACTTC. The full variable domain, rest sourced from reference TRBV9 and TRBJ2-5, is DSGVTQTPKHLITATGQRVTLRCSPRSGDLSVYWYQQSLDQGLQFLIQYYNGEERAKGNILERFSAQQFPDLHSELNLSSLELGDSALYFCASSVGLAGGQETQYFGPGTRLLVL.

This clone qualifies as medium-sized (0.01 to 0.1%). V is TRBV28 and J is TRBJ2-1, with D possibly being TRBD1 (6 bases). This CDR3 has 18 residues. Germline lookup yields CDR1 MDHEN and CDR2 SYDVKM. V was trimmed by 3 bases and J by 1 base, leaving 19 bases between them. The CDR3 loop reads CASSFPPAGAPSYNEQFF. In DNA form, the CDR3 reads TGTGCCAGCAGTTTCCCCCCGGCAGGGGCACCATCCTACAATGAGCAGTTCTTC.

This clone is large (0.1 to 1%) in the sample. The rearrangement uses TRBV7-2 and TRBJ1-3, with D hard to call. Trimming shortened V by 1 base and J by 11 bases, and 12 bases separated the two germline ends. Germline-derived CDR1 and CDR2 are SGHTA and FQGNSA. The CDR3 covers 13 residues. CDR3 sequence: CASSLDPGVAIYF. The CDR3 nucleotides read TGTGCCAGCAGCTTAGATCCCGGTGTCGCCATATATTTT. Together with reference TRBV7-2 and TRBJ1-3, the CDR3 gives the full variable domain: GAGVSQSPSNKVTEKGKDVELRCDPISGHTALYWYRQSLGQGLEFLIYFQGNSAPDKSGLPSDRFSAERTGGSVSTLTIQRTQQEDSAVYLCASSLDPGVAIYFGEGSWLTVV.

The rearrangement links TRBV9 to TRBJ2-1; D is possibly TRBD2 (5 bases). Germline V gene data show CDR1 as SGDLS and CDR2 as YYNGEE. The V end lost 2 bases, the J end lost 0 bases, and 12 bases lay between the germline ends. This CDR3 has 16 amino acids. The CDR3 nucleotides are TGTGCCAGCAGCGTGGAACGGGATAGCTCCTACAATGAGCAGTTCTTC. It translates to CASSVERDSSYNEQFF.